These T cell receptor beta chains were read from a single sample in a study of a mutant IDH1 vaccine in newly diagnosed glioma. Libraries were prepared by immunoSEQ multiplex PCR; TCRdb keeps only in-frame clonotypes and omits some of them. The data contain about 56,000 clones, roughly 80% of them singletons. No antigens are known for them. The sequencing here drew on PBMCs, taken from a glioma patient whose treatment included an IDH1 peptide vaccine. These receptor sequences come from a man aged 45-60 years with glioma. Both conserved end residues are part of each CDR3.

v_gene | CDR3aa
TRBV10-3 | CATQDRGSTGELFF
TRBV6-5 | CASRMGFRNTQYF
TRBV10-3 | CAISEERDTIYF
TRBV2 | CASRLAYGYTF
TRBV27 | CASSPYGTGVYQPQHF
TRBV5-4 | CASSLRADGEKLFF
TRBV11-2 | CASSLQGLSSYEQYF
TRBV9 | CASSTYEGRTDTQYF
TRBV7-2 | CASSLKFSGNTIYF
TRBV14 | CASSRGPLSYYEQYF
TRBV15 | CATSRDVISGANVLTF
TRBV5-4 | CASSTFDRGLEQYF
TRBV29-1 | CSVVPIDTEQFF
TRBV5-1 | CASSLQTGANTGELFF
TRBV29-1 | CSVRLSQLSNEQFF
TRBV10-3 | CATRGAGRNTEAFF
TRBV10-3 | CAISGSRSGNTIYF
TRBV30 | CAWSAVDPVREPQHF
TRBV9 | CASSPGDRGHGYTF
TRBV28 | CASSLLPGITYEQYF
TRBV7-2 | CASSSAGGSNEQYF
TRBV2 | CASRTTGGSYEQYF
TRBV7-2 | CASSPGNRYNEQFF
TRBV29-1 | CSVVRGWNEQYF
TRBV6-6 | CASSYYTWFF
TRBV2 | CASRVREGPGELFF
TRBV6-1 | CASSPSYEQYF
TRBV6-6 | CASTGTESSYEQYF
TRBV6-1 | CASSEWSPINYGYTF
TRBV5-1 | CASSLRPREDTEAFF
TRBV5-8 | CASSLAGTGTEQYF
TRBV5-4 | CASKTWDGKGGYTF
TRBV2 | CATSEVSYEQYF
TRBV2 | CASSVKGQGAGEQYF
TRBV14 | CASSQDRIGYTF
TRBV6-1 | CASTGQGANTEAFF
TRBV5-1 | CASSPQDRGRTEAFF
TRBV16 | CASSRTGLMNTGELFF
TRBV7-2 | CASSPRQSTYEQYF
TRBV7-9 | CASSQDRFHYSGNTIYF
TRBV6-5 | CASSRQGYEQFF
TRBV4-2 | CASSQAYLAGGNEQFF
TRBV7-9 | CASSLEGQWNTEAFF
TRBV7-2 | CASSPGPKDEQFF
TRBV5-4 | CASSLGTGSADTQYF
TRBV7-2 | CASTFTDTQYF
TRBV9 | CASSGQGLTEAFF
TRBV15 | CATEKGTFGKLFF
TRBV13 | CASSSVTGGHTEAFF
TRBV7-8 | CASSSALLGYTF
TRBV5-6 | CASSLSPEYGYTF
TRBV2 | CASSDPRMSDTQYF
TRBV7-6 | CASSPARQGFYEQYF
TRBV10-3 | CAIRPVGEETQYF